This T cell receptor beta chain derives from a study of cytomegalovirus exposure and HLA in healthy donors (dated by TCRdb to about 2017). Concerning the study at large: According to an earlier analysis of around 600 of the donors, some 170 million T cells yielded some 120 million unique TCR beta sequences and 250 to 350 Gb of sequence data. The study used immunosequencing to profile the T cell repertoires of around 600 subjects and linked those repertoires to cytomegalovirus serostatus. In a later genetic analysis, genome-wide SNP genotypes for about 55% of the roughly 670 donors were used, and that subset was treated as a discovery cohort. HLA typing included class I and class II loci at four-digit resolution. In a later analysis, previously published TCR beta repertoires from several hundred donors were re-analyzed and high-resolution HLA genotyping was added so that TCR occurrence patterns could be studied. The study aimed to test whether cataloging public T cell receptors could reveal signatures of past pathogen exposure. To decide whether each TCR beta V gene segment behaved as functional or pseudogenic, an earlier analysis of some 570 of the donors relied on high-throughput TCR beta sequencing. Among the roughly 390 genotyped donors, under 90% belonged to the genetic ancestry cluster associated with self-reported Caucasian donors. To predict cytomegalovirus infection status, the study brought together high-throughput TCR immunosequencing, statistical association of individual TCRs with disease status, and machine learning. Rather than using new phenotypic data, the later analysis identified candidate immune exposures from TCR beta sequences and from how often those sequences occurred across donors. An early release covering roughly 580 HLA-typed donors comprised roughly 300 gigabases of sequencing data and 85 million to 100 million unique TCR sequences. Typing coverage varied by locus: about 620-630 donors for A, B, C, DRB1 and DQB1; 522 for DQA1; more than 600 for DPA1; around 450 for DPB1. Besides the first cohort of 666 subjects, a separate validation cohort made up of about 120 different subjects was used. All discovery cohort repertoires had been generated on a single sequencing platform. Donor age, sex, ethnicity and CMV serostatus were compiled alongside the repertoire data. On average, around 240,000 unique TCR beta nucleotide sequences were sequenced per donor among more than 350 genotyped donors of the cohort, with 15% to 20% of those sequences being non-productive. Roughly five DR-DQ haplotypes were handled as single units for association and clustering because linkage in the cohort was strong. Here is what the overall study found, with its caveats: According to a later analysis, TCR association rates differed among HLA loci, with DRB1 alleles showing the most associated TCRs and HLA-C alleles showing the fewest. Because some donors lacked HLA typing at each locus, the association tests relied only on the typed subset. In a later analysis, HLA-associated TCR beta chains were found to be more clonally expanded and to have lower generation probabilities than equally common non-associated chains. Correlated functional status among segregating V segments might be attributable to linkage disequilibrium, but an unknown experimental factor could not be ruled out. It was suggested by the authors that the approach could potentially be generalized to other disease states and immunological phenotypes. When HLA alleles, especially DR and DQ, strongly co-occurred, attributing TCR associations to individual alleles was difficult. This cohort had only TCR beta chains sequenced, and the lack of alpha or paired-chain data limited which features could be detected. A cluster of highly shared sequence variants was judged likely to be a technical artifact of the sequencing pipeline. Most CMV-associated TCR beta chains appeared to be HLA-restricted in a later analysis, and the HLA associations seemed to be driven largely by CMV exposure. Immune exposure information for the cohort was limited to CMV serostatus. The classifier was reported to diagnose cytomegalovirus status with high specificity and sensitivity in both the original cohort and the validation cohort. In a later analysis, several top co-occurrence clusters were reported to appear linked to parvovirus B19, influenza, CMV and Epstein-Barr virus. Broadly in line with IMGT annotations, most TCR beta V segments showed up in productive rearrangements about 90% or about 30% of the time in an earlier analysis of some 590 of the donors. In a later analysis, 15,000 to 20,000 TCR beta sequences were associated with specific HLA alleles at a false discovery rate of 0.05. Across donors, most TCR sequences were observed very rarely, whereas some public TCRs were present in many individuals. V-gene and J-gene trimming of TCR beta chains was associated with a missense DCLRE1C variant in a later genetic analysis, and the association was replicated in an independent cohort. A further reported finding was that TCR beta sequences accurately predicted the HLA-A and HLA-B alleles for most subjects in the first cohort. Compared with the 666-donor mean, donors in an Asian-associated ancestry cluster had fewer N-insertions in productive TCRs, according to a later genetic analysis. Sequencing depth was assumed to be roughly uniform across donors in the presence/absence analyses, though that assumption may not hold. Some IMGT-functional V segments, including TRBV6-2 and TRBV6-3, could not be told apart with the 87-base-pair reads, so those segments were excluded. A total of 150 to 200 TCR beta chains were listed by the study as associated with cytomegalovirus. The earlier analysis of approximately 560 of the donors excluded approximately 17 rarely observed V segments, including chromosome 9 orphons, because counts were too low. A few of the identified cytomegalovirus-associated TCR beta chains were confirmed in vitro to be specific for cytomegalovirus antigens.

The method behind the library was the immunoSEQ multiplex PCR assay. For the multiplex PCR, a mixture combining 60 forward primers for TCR Vbeta segments and 13 reverse primers for TCR Jbeta segments was used. The CDR3 region of rearranged TCR beta genes was amplified from genomic DNA with a multiplex PCR assay. The Illumina HiSeq System was used to sequence the amplified TCR beta libraries as 87-base-pair reads. Per the original workflow: Across the 600 to 700 repertoires, a later analysis counted 80 million or so unique TCR beta chains, about 10 million of which were shared by at least two donors. Raw reads were error-corrected and collapsed into unique sequences with a nearest-neighbor algorithm that merged closely related sequences to remove PCR and sequencing errors. CDR3 sequences were aligned to IMGT reference sequences to assign V, D and J gene segments. For a sequence to be retained, a match of at least six nucleotides was required to both a V gene segment and a J gene segment. A rearrangement counted as productive if the CDR3 had no stop codons and remained in frame with V and J, and every other rearrangement counted as non-productive. CDR3 was defined by IMGT convention, running from the second conserved V-encoded cysteine to the conserved J-encoded phenylalanine. The earlier analysis of 500 to 750 of the donors excluded any sequence lacking an unambiguous match to a single V gene segment. In an earlier analysis of approximately 590 of the donors, V segments were called functional above 56.7% productive rearrangements and were called segregating when the between-donor standard deviation exceeded 5%. A statistical classification framework was built to diagnose cytomegalovirus status from the catalog of TCR beta chain sequences. V and J gene assignment, in a later analysis, came from comparing TCR nucleotide sequences with IMGT/GENE-DB human TR gene sequences. Using the TCRdist pipeline, a later analysis assigned CDR3 sequences along with most-parsimonious VDJ recombination scenarios. In a later analysis, each TCR beta chain was defined by its CDR3 amino acid sequence together with its V-gene family, and reads lacking a unique V-gene family were excluded. As a way to deal with suspected cross-contamination and a sequencing artifact, a later analysis dropped 450 to 700 nucleotide sequences that were highly shared and had low generation probability. A later analysis calculated a clonal expansion index for each public chain from normalized within-repertoire ranks of inferred template counts. In a later analysis, generation probabilities were computed with a VDJ recombination model fitted to out-of-frame rearrangements, and the resulting probabilities were checked against IGoR. In a later analysis, TCR-TCR, TCR-HLA and TCR-CMV co-occurrence was scored with hypergeometric tests, and a repertoire-size bias correction was applied to TCR pairs. To estimate false discovery rates, a later analysis permuted the HLA or CMV assignments 20 times. In a later analysis, co-occurring TCRs were grouped using DBSCAN, and TCRdist sequence similarity was added for clustering within HLA-allele-positive subsets. Repertoires with fewer than 30,000 or more than 120,000 public chains, plus five repertoires with anomalous nucleotide sharing, were excluded from co-occurrence clustering. Not all clones reach the TCRdb copy of this immuneACCESS table, which keeps in-frame sequences only. Checked studies attribute under half of the gap to unresolved V genes and leave the rest unexplained. The DNA was the basis for D and trimming; V, J and clone size are from that table. This sample gives roughly 290,000 clones in total; roughly 80% of them show up just once. The top ten hold 0.3% of the sample.

This clone was seen a few times. Its antigen has not been determined. There are no base qualities to consult, and no much larger clone falls within one base. The junction shows trimming of 1 base on V and 13 bases on J, plus 14 bases between the germline ends. CDR3 length: 13 amino acids, cysteine to phenylalanine. Only the CDR3 region is kept as DNA, spanning 39 bases read in frame from base 1. Per the germline V gene (reference sequence), MNHEY is the CDR1 and SMNVEV is the CDR2. The cohort was made up of about 610 healthy bone marrow donors. At the time of sampling, all cohort members were nominally healthy, though unrecorded immune exposures were likely present. The donor was CMV seronegative and was included in the group of several hundred seronegative cohort members. Every donor gave a peripheral blood sample, and the peripheral blood mononuclear cells from that sample were used for TCR beta sequencing. Genomic DNA extraction from the blood cell samples was performed with the Qiagen DNeasy Blood Extraction Kit.

The sequence came from a girl aged 2-10 years in good health and CMV-seronegative. The rearrangement joined TRBV27 to TRBJ1-5; tentative D gene TRBD1, with 6 bases matching. Sequencing was performed on PBMCs. The DNA sequence reads TGTGCCAGCAGTTTATATCGGGACACCGTACAGCATTTT. Its product reads: CASSLYRDTVQHF.